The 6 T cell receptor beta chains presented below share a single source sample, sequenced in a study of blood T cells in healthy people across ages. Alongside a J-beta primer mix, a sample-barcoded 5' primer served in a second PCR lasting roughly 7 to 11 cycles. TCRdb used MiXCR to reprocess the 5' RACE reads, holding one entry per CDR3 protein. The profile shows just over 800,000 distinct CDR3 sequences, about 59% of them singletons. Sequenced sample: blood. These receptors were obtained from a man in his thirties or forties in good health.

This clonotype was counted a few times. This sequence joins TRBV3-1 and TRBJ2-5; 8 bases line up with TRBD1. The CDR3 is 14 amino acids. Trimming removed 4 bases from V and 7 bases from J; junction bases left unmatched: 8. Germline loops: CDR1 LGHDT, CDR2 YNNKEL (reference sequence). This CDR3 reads CASSPSGGLLTQYF. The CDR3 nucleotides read TGTGCCAGCAGCCCGTCAGGGGGCTTATTGACCCAGTACTTC.

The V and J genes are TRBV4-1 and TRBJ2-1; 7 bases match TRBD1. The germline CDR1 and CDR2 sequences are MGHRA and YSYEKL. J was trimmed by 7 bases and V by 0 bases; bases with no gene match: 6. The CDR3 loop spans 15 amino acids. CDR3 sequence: CASSQDTGAQNEQFF. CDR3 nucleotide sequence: TGCGCCAGCAGCCAAGATACAGGGGCGCAAAATGAGCAGTTCTTC.

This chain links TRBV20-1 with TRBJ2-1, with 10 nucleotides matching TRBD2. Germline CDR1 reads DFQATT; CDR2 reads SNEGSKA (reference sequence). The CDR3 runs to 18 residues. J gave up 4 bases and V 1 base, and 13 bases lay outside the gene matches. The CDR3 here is CSARVPTVAGGAYNEQFF. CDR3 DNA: TGCAGTGCTAGAGTCCCGACTGTAGCGGGGGGAGCATACAATGAGCAGTTCTTC.

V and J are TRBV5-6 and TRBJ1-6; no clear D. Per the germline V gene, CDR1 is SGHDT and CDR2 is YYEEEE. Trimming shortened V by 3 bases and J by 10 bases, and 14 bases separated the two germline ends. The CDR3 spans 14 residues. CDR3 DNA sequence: TGTGCCAGCAGCTACCGGGATATTCTATCACCCCTCCACTTT. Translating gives CASSYRDILSPLHF.

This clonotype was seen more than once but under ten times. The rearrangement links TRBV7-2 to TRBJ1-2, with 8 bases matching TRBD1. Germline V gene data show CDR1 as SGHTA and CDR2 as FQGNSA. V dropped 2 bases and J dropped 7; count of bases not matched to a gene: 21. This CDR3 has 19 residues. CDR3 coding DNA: TGTGCCAGCAGCTTAAGTGATTACATCCCACAGGGGGGTTCGGGTGGCTACACCTTC. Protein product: CASSLSDYIPQGGSGGYTF.

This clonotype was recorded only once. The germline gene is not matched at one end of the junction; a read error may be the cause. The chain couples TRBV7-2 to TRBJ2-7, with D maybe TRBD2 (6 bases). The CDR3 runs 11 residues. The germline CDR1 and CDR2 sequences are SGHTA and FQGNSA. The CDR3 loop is CACRLAYEQYF. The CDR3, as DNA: TGTGCCTGCAGACTAGCCTACGAGCAGTACTTC.